These 20 T cell receptor beta chains share one sample of origin, sequenced in a study of CD8 T cells in ankylosing spondylitis. The antigens of these receptors remain unknown. Notes on the study in general: Among TCR beta sequences, a motif of roughly 8 highly homologous variants appeared characteristic of ankylosing spondylitis blood.

TCRdb reanalysed the 5' RACE reads using MiXCR and keeps one entry per CDR3 protein. The data hold approximately 400,000 distinct CDR3 sequences, with about 25% observed a single time. Sequencing input: blood, either unsorted or a sorted T cell fraction (not recorded which). The receptors here all came from a male donor with ankylosing spondylitis.

J is TRBJ1-6 and V is TRBV7-9, with TRBD1 identical over 7 bases. The CDR3 runs to 16 residues. J gave up 0 bases and V 5 bases, and 4 bases lay outside the gene matches. Germline CDR1 SEHNR, CDR2 FQNEAQ (reference sequence). CDR3 region: CASSMGQSSYNSPLHF. In nucleotides, the CDR3 is TGTGCCAGCAGCATGGGACAGAGCTCCTATAATTCACCCCTCCACTTT. Complete variable domain (other parts from reference TRBV7-9 and TRBJ1-6): DTGVSQNPRHKITKRGQNVTFRCDPISEHNRLYWYRQTLGQGPEFLTYFQNEAQLEKSRLLSDRFSAERPKGSFSTLEIQRTEQGDSAMYLCASSMGQSSYNSPLHFGNGTRLTVT.

This clonotype was counted a few times. The rearrangement joins TRBV10-3 to TRBJ1-2; no firm D call. Looked up from germline, CDR1 is ENHRY and CDR2 is SYGVKD. V was clipped by 0 bases and J by 7 bases, with 12 bases between them. This CDR3 contains 14 residues. The CDR3 sequence is CAISESSVIGGYTF. The CDR3 nucleotides read TGTGCCATCAGTGAGTCGTCGGTAATCGGTGGCTACACCTTC.

The chain's CDR3 is CASSLAATSGRARDTQYF. CDR3 DNA: TGCGCCAGCAGCTTGGCCGCGACTAGCGGGAGGGCCCGGGATACGCAGTATTTT. The chain combines TRBV5-1 with TRBJ2-3; the match to TRBD2 covers 14 bases. From germline, CDR1 is SGHRS and CDR2 YFSETQ. V was clipped by 0 bases and J by 6 bases; unmatched bases: 9. The CDR3 loop spans 18 amino acids.

CDR3 DNA: TGCAGTGCTAGTACCAGTGTTGATGAGCAGTTCTTC. Protein sequence: CSASTSVDEQFF. The V call is TRBV20-1, the J call TRBJ2-1; no firm D call. Looked up from germline, CDR1 is DFQATT and CDR2 is SNEGSKA (reference sequence). Trimming pared 3 bases from V and 8 bases from J, leaving 11 bases between. This CDR3 is built from 12 residues.

This clonotype showed up many times. Its ends do not fully match the called genes, so a read error is possible. V and J are TRBV3-1 and TRBJ1-5, with D possibly TRBD1 on 6 matching bases. This CDR3 region has 14 residues. CDR1 is LGHDT, CDR2 YNNKEL, per germline (reference sequence). The DNA for the CDR3 is TGCGCCAGCAGCCAAGCAGGGGGCAATCAGCCCCAGCATTTT. This translates into CASSQAGGNQPQHF.

V and J are TRBV10-3 and TRBJ2-1, with TRBD2 matching over 8 bases. The J segment lost 6 bases and the V segment lost 4 bases, leaving 5 bases of the junction unmatched. The germline V gene encodes CDR1 ENHRY and CDR2 SYGVKD. The CDR3 spans 14 residues. The CDR3 coding sequence is TGTGCCATCAGTGTGCGGGAGGCCCGCAATGAGCAGTTCTTC. Residues: CAISVREARNEQFF.

This clonotype was counted between two and nine times. V usage is TRBV5-1 and J usage is TRBJ2-7, with no clear D. V was pared by 0 bases and J by 2 bases, with 9 bases between. This CDR3 region has 14 residues. The V gene's germline CDR1 is SGHRS and CDR2 YFSETQ. CDR3 loop: CASSLDARTYEQYV. Here the CDR3 DNA reads TGCGCCAGCAGCTTGGACGCTCGGACCTACGAGCAGTACGTC.

This clonotype occurred a few times. This chain joins TRBV3-1 and TRBJ2-1, with 10 bases identical to TRBD1. This CDR3 contains 15 residues. Germline V lookup: CDR1 LGHDT, CDR2 YNNKEL (reference sequence). The ends lost 4 bases at V and 5 bases at J; junction bases unmatched: 5. The CDR3 DNA follows: TGTGCCAGCAGCCTAGGGACAGGGGCGCACAATGAGCAGTTCTTC. Its translation: CASSLGTGAHNEQFF.

The CDR3 reads CASSSPRGEPYNEQFF. CDR3 nucleotides: TGTGCCAGCAGTTCCCCTAGGGGGGAGCCATACAATGAGCAGTTCTTC. The V call is TRBV12-3 or TRBV12-4, the J call TRBJ2-1; either TRBD1 or TRBD2 may supply D (6 bases each). V lost 4 bases and J lost 4, with 17 bases in between. The CDR3 is 16 residues long.

The CDR3 sequence: CASSSRGGAGIFNEQFF. The CDR3 DNA reads TGTGCCAGCAGCTCCCGAGGGGGAGCGGGAATTTTCAATGAGCAGTTCTTC. The chain is built from TRBV11-2 and TRBJ2-1; tentatively, D is TRBD2 (7 bases). Trimming pared 4 bases from V and 6 bases from J, leaving 22 bases between. CDR1 is SGHAT and CDR2 is FQNNGV in the germline V gene. The CDR3 is made up of 17 amino acids.

The sample holds a few counts of this clonotype. DNA of the CDR3: TGCGCCAGCAGCTTAGGCCGGGACAGGGTAGGACACAATGAGCAGTTCTTC. This translates into CASSLGRDRVGHNEQFF. The rearrangement joins TRBV5-1 to TRBJ2-1, with 9 bases fitting TRBD1. Germline V CDR1 and CDR2: SGHRS, YFSETQ. The CDR3 covers 17 residues. The ends lost 2 bases at V and 5 bases at J; junction bases unmatched: 11.

Ten or more counts support this clonotype. This rearrangement joins TRBV24-1 to TRBJ2-5; 7 nucleotides align to TRBD1. This CDR3 has 18 amino acids. The V gene's germline CDR1 is KGHDR and CDR2 SFDVKD. Unmatched junction bases numbered 14, after V lost 4 bases and J lost 1 base. The CDR3 is CATSDTSHDRVPQETQYF. The CDR3 coding sequence is TGTGCCACCAGTGACACAAGCCACGACAGGGTTCCCCAAGAGACCCAGTACTTC.

This clonotype was found a few times. The chain couples TRBV10-2 to TRBJ1-6; D remains ambiguous. Trimming cost V 2 bases and J 10 bases, with 9 bases left between them. This CDR3 comprises 13 residues. Per the germline V gene, CDR1 is WSHSY and CDR2 is SAAADI. This chain's CDR3 is CASSEGVRSPLHF. For the CDR3, the DNA is TGCGCCAGCAGTGAGGGGGTTAGGTCACCCCTCCACTTT.

The chain joins TRBV2 to TRBJ1-6, with 7 bases lining up with TRBD1. CDR1 is SNHLY and CDR2 is FYNNEI in the germline V gene. This CDR3 is built from 17 residues. V was pared by 5 bases and J by 7 bases, with 14 bases of the junction left unmatched. CDR3 residues: CASSLIFGTAENSPLHF. CDR3 sequence (DNA): TGTGCCAGCAGTTTAATATTCGGGACAGCCGAGAATTCACCCCTCCACTTT.

The chain couples TRBV20-1 to TRBJ1-6, with 9 bases that match TRBD1. The CDR3 is made up of 16 amino acids. Looked up from germline, CDR1 is DFQATT and CDR2 is SNEGSKA (reference sequence). Trimming removed 0 bases from V and 7 bases from J; junction bases left unmatched: 7. The CDR3 loop reads CSARDQQGATNSPLHF. In DNA, the CDR3 is TGCAGTGCTAGAGATCAACAGGGGGCGACGAATTCACCCCTCCACTTT.

This clonotype has just a few counts. V gene TRBV4-2 combines with J gene TRBJ2-3, with D unresolved. Germline values: CDR1 LGHNA, CDR2 YNFKEQ. The CDR3 is made up of 15 amino acids. Trimming removed 0 bases at V and 7 bases at J, with 14 bases between. CDR3 sequence reads: CASSQDVARSHTQYF. The CDR3 region has the DNA TGTGCCAGCAGCCAAGATGTAGCCCGGTCTCATACGCAGTATTTT.

The V call is TRBV4-1, the J call TRBJ1-2; possible D gene TRBD1, 5 bases. Germline V lookup: CDR1 MGHRA, CDR2 YSYEKL. The germline V and J ends were trimmed by 0 bases and 5 bases, with 13 bases remaining between them. This CDR3 region has 15 residues. Here the CDR3 DNA reads TGCGCCAGCAGCCAAGAAGGGGCGACTCCTTATGGCTACACCTTC. Protein sequence: CASSQEGATPYGYTF.

The table lists this clonotype with a few counts. This rearrangement joins TRBV12-3 or TRBV12-4 to TRBJ2-3; 9 nucleotides agree with TRBD2. There are 15 residues in the CDR3. The ends lost 5 bases at V and 8 bases at J; junction bases unmatched: 11. Here the CDR3 reads CASSTRTSVPGTQYF. The CDR3 DNA reads TGTGCCAGCAGTACCCGGACTAGCGTCCCAGGTACGCAGTATTTT.

This clonotype was recorded a few times. This rearrangement joins TRBV20-1 to TRBJ1-1; D ambiguous. The CDR3 totals 14 residues. Germline V CDR1 and CDR2: DFQATT, SNEGSKA (reference sequence). V was clipped by 1 base and J by 3 bases, with 12 bases between them. The CDR3 here is CSARVGPLDTEAFF. The CDR3 nucleotides read TGCAGTGCTAGAGTTGGGCCGCTGGACACTGAAGCTTTCTTT.

This clonotype was detected only a few times. The chain combines TRBV27 with TRBJ2-7, with 8 bases matching TRBD2. The CDR3 loop spans 15 amino acids. V gave up 4 bases and J gave up 0 bases; unmatched junction bases: 5. Germline CDR1 is MNHEY and CDR2 is SMNVEV (reference sequence). The DNA for the CDR3 is TGTGCCAGCAGTTACGGGAGGGCGAGCTCCTACGAGCAGTACTTC. This sequence encodes CASSYGRASSYEQYF.